This section outlines one T cell receptor (beta chain) sequence together with its context. Its cognate antigen has yet to be identified. There are no base qualities to consult, and no much larger clone falls within one base. The library was built by means of the immunoSEQ multiplex PCR assay. On the authors' methods: Repertoires were summarized in terms of richness and clonality, and significantly expanded and contracted clones between pre- and post-therapy samples were identified. TCRdb took this table from immuneACCESS and kept in-frame rearrangements with V and J called. Such tables lack part of the clones; where checked against another copy, unresolved V genes explain under half of the gap, and the rest is unexplained. The V and J calls and clone size are taken from that table; D and trimming were inferred from the DNA. The sample table records fewer than 20,000 clones; around 82% of these occur just once. The top ten clonotypes cover roughly 6.9% of the sample.

This entry comes from a study of neoadjuvant nivolumab and ipilimumab in lung cancer (dated by TCRdb to about 2020). The study in broad terms: Nivolumab was administered intravenously at 3 mg/kg on days 1, 15 and 29, and in the combination arm ipilimumab 1 mg/kg was added on day 1 only. The primary endpoint of the trial was the rate of major pathologic response (MPR) in the intention-to-treat population of each study arm. The trial treated approximately 43 patients with operable NSCLC: some 23 were randomized to nivolumab monotherapy and about 20 to nivolumab plus ipilimumab. TCR repertoires in pretherapy (baseline) peripheral blood were compared with TCR repertoires in tumors resected at surgery after neoadjuvant immune checkpoint blockade. Matched pretherapy and resected tumor pairs were analyzed for seven patients, of whom four received nivolumab and three received nivolumab plus ipilimumab. Overall results and qualifications from the work: TCR richness in pretherapy blood showed a positive correlation with richness in tumors resected after neoadjuvant therapy (Spearman R ≈ 0.8). From pretherapy to surgery, tumor T-cell richness and clonality went up in three of three dual-therapy tumors, versus only two of four nivolumab-treated tumors. Compared with tumor-adjacent uninvolved lung, resected tumors had greater TCR richness and clonality, and increases showed up in more of the dual-therapy-treated tumors. No significant correlation was found between TCR clonality and pathologic tumor regression, and only a single major-pathologic-response sample was available for the analysis of TCR clonality versus pathologic tumor regression. A small number of samples was subjected to TCR sequencing.

The germline V gene provides CDR1 LGHNA and CDR2 YNFKEQ. Trimming leaves V shorter by 5 bases and J shorter by 1 base, with the junction holding 7 bases beyond the gene matches. The CDR3 contains 15 residues, cysteine and phenylalanine counted. The retained sequence is limited to the CDR3, 45 bases, with the frame set at the first base. The sample's time point label, in plain terms: at surgical resection after neoadjuvant nivolumab +/- ipilimumab. The samples were taken from NEOSTAR, a phase 2 randomized trial in operable NSCLC that tested neoadjuvant nivolumab or nivolumab plus ipilimumab, followed by surgery.

The rearrangement joined TRBV4-2 to TRBJ1-1, with TRBD1 matching 7 junction bases. This specimen was tumor tissue, taken after neoadjuvant nivolumab, alone or with ipilimumab, at or shortly before surgery. This clonotype was obtained from an adult with non-small cell lung cancer. The DNA is as follows: TGTGCCAGCAGCTCAGGACAGGTGACGAACACTGAAGCTTTCTTT. It encodes CASSSGQVTNTEAFF.